Shown below are 7 T cell receptor beta chains from a single sample sequenced in a study of beta chain features in type 1 diabetes. Findings of the study overall: TCRB CDR3s from Type 1 diabetes patients were moderately but significantly shorter in all four CD4+ subsets.

The authors reverse transcribed all of the isolated RNA, so sequencing captured expressed TCRB transcripts. Data came from immunoSEQ multiplex PCR; TCRdb stores just in-frame clones and leaves some out. The sample includes 280,000 or so clones, 15% of them seen just once. For these receptors, no antigen is known. Sequenced input: naive CD4+ T cells from blood. These receptors came from a man aged 18 to 30 with type 1 diabetes.

This clone turned up a few times. The chain links TRBV25-1 to TRBJ1-4; D remains unclear. V shed 0 bases and J shed 8 bases, with 10 bases lying between them. This CDR3 contains 14 residues. Germline loops: CDR1 MGHDK, CDR2 SYGVNS. CDR3 coding DNA: TGTGCCAGCAGTGAATATAAGCGACCAGAAAAACTGTTTTTT. Its protein product is CASSEYKRPEKLFF.

The chain couples TRBV20-1 to TRBJ1-4; D remains ambiguous. This CDR3 is built from 11 residues. The V end lost 6 bases, the J end lost 8 bases, and 10 bases lay between the germline ends. Germline values: CDR1 DFQATT, CDR2 SNEGSKA (reference sequence). The CDR3 protein is CSADWLEKLFF. The CDR3 nucleotides are TGCAGTGCCGACTGGCTAGAAAAACTGTTTTTT.

The V gene is TRBV7-2, the J gene TRBJ2-1; 13 nucleotides agree with TRBD2. V lost 7 bases, J lost 10 bases, and 10 bases stayed unmatched. CDR3 length: 15 residues. Germline-derived CDR1 and CDR2 are SGHTA and FQGNSA. The CDR3 DNA reads TGTGCCAGCACCAGGACTAGCGGGAGATTCCAGGAGCAGTTCTTC. It codes for CASTRTSGRFQEQFF.

This clone was counted only a few times. The J gene is TRBJ1-2, the V gene TRBV28; D is perhaps TRBD1 (5 bases). CDR1 is MDHEN and CDR2 is SYDVKM in the germline V gene. The length of the CDR3 is 13 residues. Trimming removed 6 bases from V and 3 bases from J, with 11 bases in between. The CDR3 coding sequence is TGTGCCAGCAGGGGGACTGAACACTATGGCTACACCTTC. As protein: CASRGTEHYGYTF.

The CDR3 sequence: CASSLVGQGQETQYF. DNA of the CDR3: TGTGCCAGCAGCTTGGTCGGCCAGGGCCAAGAGACCCAGTACTTC. The V gene is TRBV5-6, the J gene TRBJ2-5; maybe TRBD1 (5 bases). The germline CDR1 and CDR2 sequences are SGHDT and YYEEEE. The CDR3 contains 15 residues. V lost 0 bases and J 1 base, leaving 10 bases between the germline ends.

There are a few counts of this clone. V usage is TRBV19 and J usage is TRBJ1-4; 8 bases are shared with TRBD1. The V segment lost 6 bases and the J segment 1 base; nucleotides outside the gene matches: 7. Germline V CDR1 and CDR2: LNHDA, SQIVND (reference sequence). The CDR3 sequence is 16 residues long. As DNA, the CDR3 is TGTGCCAGTAGGCCAACAGGGGGAGTAACTAATGAAAAACTGTTTTTT. Translated: CASRPTGGVTNEKLFF.

This clone was detected a few times. The V and J genes are TRBV29-1 and TRBJ1-1, with D unresolved. V was trimmed by 3 bases and J by 1 base, leaving 3 bases between them. This CDR3 is 11 amino acids long. CDR1 is SQVTM, CDR2 ANQGSEA, per germline. The CDR3 spells CSVDSNTEAFF. The DNA of the CDR3 is TGCAGCGTTGACTCGAACACTGAAGCTTTCTTT.